The sequence of this T cell receptor beta chain was determined in a study of blood T cell repertoires in COVID-19. Study-wide context: The samples span acute and convalescent COVID-19 from the United States, Italy and Spain. The cDNA or gDNA used as material had been derived from T cells, B-cell-depleted T cells, or PBMCs.

In the original processing: Nucleated cell number was recorded as an estimate derived from reference gene primer amplification. Measured with immunoSEQ multiplex PCR; TCRdb has only the in-frame clones, and not every one. V, J and clone size derive from that table, while D and trimming were established from the DNA sequence. The table shows roughly 97,000 clones, with roughly 82% occurring only once. From germline, CDR1 is SEHNR and CDR2 FQNEAQ (reference sequence). V was shortened by 2 bases and J by 9 bases, with 14 bases between the two germline ends. This CDR3 contains 14 residues. The sequencing input was peripheral blood. The V call is TRBV7-9, the J call TRBJ2-1; D perhaps matches TRBD1 (5 bases). This receptor was identified in a man aged 55 to 70 with acute or convalescent COVID-19. CDR3: CASSLQGGNLEQFF. CDR3 sequence (DNA): TGTGCCAGCAGCTTACAGGGCGGCAATCTTGAGCAGTTCTTC.